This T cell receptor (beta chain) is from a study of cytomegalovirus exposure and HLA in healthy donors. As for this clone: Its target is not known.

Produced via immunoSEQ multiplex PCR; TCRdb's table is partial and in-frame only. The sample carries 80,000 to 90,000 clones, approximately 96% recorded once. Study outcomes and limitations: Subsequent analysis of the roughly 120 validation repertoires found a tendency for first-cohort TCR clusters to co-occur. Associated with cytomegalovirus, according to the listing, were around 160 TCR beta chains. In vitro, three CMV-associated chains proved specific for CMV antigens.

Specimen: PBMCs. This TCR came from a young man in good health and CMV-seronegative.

CDR3 coding DNA: TGCAGCGTTGTTTTGAGACAGCACTCTGGGGCCAACGTCCTGACTTTC. Its translation is CSVVLRQHSGANVLTF. This rearrangement joins TRBV29-1 to TRBJ2-6; D is perhaps TRBD1 (5 bases). Trimming stripped 4 bases from V and 0 bases from J, with 13 bases between. CDR1 SQVTM and CDR2 ANQGSEA come from the germline V gene. The CDR3 spans 16 residues.